These 20 T cell receptor beta chains were all obtained from the same sample, sequenced in a study of T cells in Graves' hyperthyroidism and ophthalmopathy. TCR beta CDR3 sequences were amplified from RNA transcripts. The HTBI set primed first-round TCR CDR3 RT-PCR. TCRdb independently ran MiXCR on the multiplex PCR reads; one entry per CDR3 protein. Of a few hundred thousand distinct CDR3 sequences in the sample, around 15% are singletons; the top ten hold about 20%. What was sequenced was blood. Source of these receptors: a woman in her thirties with Graves' ophthalmopathy.

The genes are TRBV7-9 and TRBJ2-5, with 8 bases fitting TRBD1. Germline loops: CDR1 SEHNR, CDR2 FQNEAQ (reference sequence). Losses at the gene ends were 5 bases for V and 5 bases for J; bases not matched to a gene: 13. This CDR3 region has 16 residues. This CDR3 reads CASSPTGEDIAETQYF. The CDR3 coding sequence is TGTGCCAGCAGCCCGACAGGGGAGGATATCGCGGAGACCCAGTACTTC.

In this sample, this clonotype turned up many times. The V and J genes are TRBV7-9 and TRBJ2-2; D may be TRBD2 (5 bases). V dropped 8 bases and J dropped 7 bases, with 8 bases sitting between them. There are 11 residues in the CDR3. CDR1 is SEHNR, CDR2 FQNEAQ, per germline (reference sequence). This CDR3 reads CASSEDGELFF. The CDR3 DNA reads as TGTGCCAGCTCGGAGGACGGGGAGCTGTTTTTT. The whole variable domain, filled in from reference TRBV7-9 and TRBJ2-2, reads DTGVSQNPRHKITKRGQNVTFRCDPISEHNRLYWYRQTLGQGPEFLTYFQNEAQLEKSRLLSDRFSAERPKGSFSTLEIQRTEQGDSAMYLCASSEDGELFFGEGSRLTVL.

The sample holds many counts of this clonotype. This chain joins TRBV2 and TRBJ1-2; D not certain. The CDR3 runs to 10 residues. The ends were cut back, 4 bases at V and 13 bases at J, with 10 bases in the middle. CDR1 and CDR2 (germline): SNHLY, FYNNEI. CDR3 amino acids: CASSGPAGTF. Written as DNA, the CDR3 is TGTGCCAGCAGTGGGCCGGCTGGCACCTTC.

This clonotype was seen a handful of times. The CDR3 DNA is TGTGCCAGTAATGACAGGGGACTTGATCAGCCCCAGCATTTT. Protein sequence: CASNDRGLDQPQHF. The V call is TRBV19, the J call TRBJ1-5, with 8 bases fitting TRBD1. After removal of 7 bases from V and 5 bases from J, the junction contained 7 bases not matched to a gene. CDR3 length: 14 residues. Germline-derived CDR1 and CDR2 are LNHDA and SQIVND (reference sequence).

The chain carries TRBV28 and TRBJ2-1; 13 bases line up with TRBD2. Germline V CDR1 and CDR2: MDHEN, SYDVKM. This CDR3 spans 16 amino acids. V trimming: 1 base; J trimming: 10 bases; junction bases outside the gene matches: 7. The CDR3 here is CASSLYGLAGVREQFF. In DNA, the CDR3 is TGTGCCAGCAGTTTATACGGACTAGCGGGAGTCCGGGAGCAGTTCTTC.

This clonotype was observed many times. CDR3 region: CASISGEYNEQFF. Written as DNA, the CDR3 is TGTGCCAGTATCAGCGGGGAGTACAATGAGCAGTTCTTC. V is TRBV28 and J is TRBJ2-1; TRBD2 aligns across 7 bases. There are 13 residues in the CDR3. Unmatched junction bases numbered 6, after V lost 9 bases and J lost 4 bases. Germline values: CDR1 MDHEN, CDR2 SYDVKM.

This clonotype has a count of ten or more. The chain is built from TRBV7-9 and TRBJ1-5, with D hard to call. The CDR3 is 14 residues long. Deletions cut 5 bases from V and 3 bases from J, with 11 bases between. CDR1 is SEHNR, CDR2 FQNEAQ, per germline (reference sequence). DNA for the CDR3: TGTGCCAGCAGCAACCGGAATACCAATCAGCCCCAGCATTTT. As protein: CASSNRNTNQPQHF.

This clonotype was counted at least ten times. The chain combines TRBV6-1 with TRBJ1-5; D gene uncertain. This CDR3 is built from 16 residues. In germline, CDR1 is MNHNS, CDR2 SASEGT. Trimming took off 4 bases at V and 6 bases at J, with 19 bases between the two ends. In DNA form, the CDR3 reads TGTGCCAGCAGTGTCAACTGGGGTAATAATGGTCAGCCCCAGCATTTT. It translates to CASSVNWGNNGQPQHF.

This chain uses TRBV6-1 with TRBJ2-5; weak D call: TRBD1 (6 bases). There are 16 residues in the CDR3. The V gene lost 1 base and the J gene lost 5 bases, with 17 bases spanning the gap. Germline-derived CDR1 and CDR2 are MNHNS and SASEGT. CDR3 sequence (DNA): TGTGCCAGCAGTGAAGTATTTGGCAGGGGAGAGGAGACCCAGTACTTC. Its protein product is CASSEVFGRGEETQYF.

There are many counts of this clonotype. This may be a read error, as it is one base from a much larger clone. V is TRBV12-3 or TRBV12-4 and J is TRBJ2-1; TRBD2 agrees at 10 bases. The CDR3 sequence is 15 residues long. Trimming cost V 4 bases and J 4 bases; bases outside gene matches: 4. CDR3 nucleotide sequence: TGTGCCAGCAGTTCAGTAGCGGGGGGTTACAATGAGCAGTTCTTC. It encodes CASSSVAGGYNEQFF.

At least ten counts were recorded for this clonotype. J is TRBJ2-7 and V is TRBV5-6; a weak D match, TRBD2 (5 bases). Deletions cut 5 bases from V and 2 bases from J, with 14 bases between. Germline V gives CDR1 SGHDT, CDR2 YYEEEE. This CDR3 spans 14 amino acids. The CDR3 coding sequence is TGTGCCAGCAGTTCCGACGGGAACCCCTACGAGCAGTACTTC. Residues: CASSSDGNPYEQYF.

There are many counts of this clonotype. The chain combines TRBV12-3 or TRBV12-4 with TRBJ1-3; 8 nucleotides align to TRBD1. The V and J ends lost 5 bases and 7 bases, in that order; junction bases with no gene match: 4. CDR3 size: 13 residues. The CDR3 spells CASSIGTGNTIYF. Written as DNA, the CDR3 is TGTGCCAGCAGTATAGGGACAGGCAACACCATATATTTT.

In its sample, this clonotype was seen many times. J is TRBJ1-6 and V is TRBV20-1; D perhaps matches TRBD1 (5 bases). Germline CDR1 and CDR2: DFQATT and SNEGSKA (reference sequence). The CDR3 extends over 15 amino acids. V was shortened by 2 bases and J by 13 bases, with 21 bases between the two germline ends. The CDR3, as DNA: TGCAGTGCTAGAACGGCCGGGGACCCCAGGTTCCCCCTCCACTTT. This sequence encodes CSARTAGDPRFPLHF.

This clonotype was observed once. Being one base from a much bigger clone, this may be a read error. The J gene is TRBJ1-2, the V gene TRBV28; D is undetermined. This CDR3 has 12 residues. Germline V gene lookup returns CDR1 MDHEN and CDR2 SYDVKM. The V gene lost 2 bases and the J gene lost 4 bases, with 5 bases spanning the gap. The CDR3 protein is CASSLLFYGYTF. The CDR3 nucleotides are TGTGCCAGCAGTTTACTTTTCTATGGCTACACCTTC.

This clonotype was picked up many times. The chain recombines TRBV28 with TRBJ2-4; no reliable D call. CDR1 is MDHEN and CDR2 is SYDVKM in the germline V gene. The length of the CDR3 is 13 residues. Trimming pared 2 bases from V and 10 bases from J, leaving 12 bases between. CDR3 nucleotides: TGTGCCAGCAGTTTACTGGCACCTGCGATTCAGTACTTC. It yields the protein CASSLLAPAIQYF. Drawing the rest from reference TRBV28 and TRBJ2-4, the complete variable domain is DVKVTQSSRYLVKRTGEKVFLECVQDMDHENMFWYRQDPGLGLRLIYFSYDVKMKEKGDIPEGYSVSREKKERFSLILESASTNQTSMYLCASSLLAPAIQYFGAGTRLSVL.

This clonotype has at least ten counts. This rearrangement joins TRBV12-3 or TRBV12-4 to TRBJ2-5, with 9 bases identical to TRBD2. The CDR3 is 16 amino acids. V was pared by 6 bases and J by 1 base, with 9 bases of the junction left unmatched. CDR3 in amino acids: CASRANLAGAQETQYF. CDR3 sequence (DNA): TGTGCCAGCAGGGCAAACTTAGCGGGGGCCCAAGAGACCCAGTACTTC.

This clonotype was recorded a few times. This sequence joins TRBV7-8 and TRBJ2-7; D is uncertain. The CDR3 is 14 residues long. Germline loops: CDR1 SGHVS, CDR2 FQNEAQ. Trimming shortened V by 1 base and J by 2 bases, and 9 bases separated the two germline ends. The CDR3 loop reads CASSLVGNTYEQYF. The DNA of the CDR3 is TGTGCCAGCAGCTTAGTGGGAAACACCTACGAGCAGTACTTC.

This clonotype was observed at least ten times. The chain couples TRBV4-2 to TRBJ2-7; a weak D match, TRBD2 (6 bases). Germline lookup yields CDR1 LGHNA and CDR2 YNFKEQ. With 1 base removed from V and 1 base from J, the gap between germline ends came to 8 bases. This CDR3 is 14 amino acids long. The CDR3 region is CASSQAGESYEQYF. As DNA, the CDR3 is TGTGCCAGCAGCCAAGCGGGGGAGTCCTACGAGCAGTACTTC.

This rearrangement joins TRBV28 to TRBJ2-2; D could derive from TRBD1 or TRBD2 (6 bases each). This CDR3 is 15 amino acids long. Germline CDR1 is MDHEN and CDR2 is SYDVKM. The V and J ends lost 5 bases and 4 bases respectively, with 14 bases between them. CDR3 loop: CASSGGPNPTGELFF. CDR3 nucleotides: TGTGCCAGCAGTGGGGGGCCCAACCCCACCGGGGAGCTGTTTTTT.

This clonotype was found many times. V gene TRBV20-1 combines with J gene TRBJ2-5; the match to TRBD1 covers 7 bases. J was trimmed by 3 bases and V by 6 bases; bases with no gene match: 13. CDR3 size: 15 residues. CDR1 is DFQATT, CDR2 SNEGSKA, per germline (reference sequence). The CDR3 bases are TGCAGTGCCACTAGACAGGGCTCAAACAAAGAGACCCAGTACTTC. Amino acid sequence: CSATRQGSNKETQYF.